The 16 T cell receptor beta chains in this list originate from one sample, sequenced in a study of beta chain features in type 1 diabetes. Reverse transcribing all isolated RNA meant expressed TCRB transcripts were sequenced. Profiled with immunoSEQ multiplex PCR; TCRdb holds only in-frame clones, not every one. The data hold approximately 160,000 clones, with about 9.1% observed a single time. Sequencing was carried out using central memory CD4+ T cells from blood. These receptors originate from a young woman in good health.

In its sample, this clone was seen many times. V usage is TRBV7-3 and J usage is TRBJ2-1; no reliable D call. CDR1 is SGHTA, CDR2 FQGTGA, per germline. Trimming shortened V by 4 bases and J by 2 bases, and 6 bases separated the two germline ends. This CDR3 spans 13 amino acids. The CDR3 nucleotides are TGTGCCAGCAGCTCAGACACCTACAATGAGCAGTTCTTC. It is translated as CASSSDTYNEQFF.

The chain couples TRBV6-5 to TRBJ2-7; the match to TRBD2 covers 10 bases. Germline V gives CDR1 MNHEY, CDR2 SVGAGI. J lost 5 bases, V lost 5 bases, and 9 bases had no gene match. This CDR3 has 15 residues. CDR3 DNA: TGTGCCAGCAGTCCGCCACTAGCGGGACGCAACGAGCAGTACTTC. Protein sequence: CASSPPLAGRNEQYF.

This clone has just a few counts. This chain links TRBV7-9 with TRBJ2-6, with D unclear. This CDR3 has 15 residues. In germline, CDR1 is SEHNR, CDR2 FQNEAQ (reference sequence). V lost 4 bases and J lost 4, with 11 bases in between. The CDR3 loop reads CASSSAVWGANVLTF. In DNA, the CDR3 is TGTGCCAGCAGCTCGGCGGTCTGGGGGGCCAACGTCCTGACTTTC.

The chain employs TRBV7-2 and TRBJ2-7, with D maybe TRBD1 (5 bases). Germline CDR1 reads SGHTA; CDR2 reads FQGNSA. Trimming took 2 bases from V and 5 from J, leaving 13 bases between them. This CDR3 has 14 amino acids. The CDR3 sequence is CASSLSGHSDEQYF. The CDR3 DNA sequence: TGTGCCAGCAGCTTATCAGGGCACAGCGACGAGCAGTACTTC.

The chain employs TRBV18 and TRBJ2-5, with TRBD1 matching over 10 bases. Looked up from germline, CDR1 is KGHSH and CDR2 is LQKENI. V was pared by 5 bases and J by 5 bases, with 8 bases of the junction left unmatched. CDR3 size: 15 residues. CDR3 nucleotide sequence: TGTGCCAGCTCAGAGGGACAGGGGACAAGGGAGACCCAGTACTTC. Residues: CASSEGQGTRETQYF.

This clone was seen a handful of times. This chain joins TRBV11-2 and TRBJ2-1, with 8 bases that match TRBD1. V lost 4 bases, J lost 7 bases, and 6 bases stayed unmatched. Germline V gives CDR1 SGHAT, CDR2 FQNNGV. The CDR3 covers 14 residues. This chain's CDR3 is CASSSGGAGNEQFF. The CDR3 DNA reads TGTGCCAGCAGCTCAGGGGGCGCCGGGAATGAGCAGTTCTTC.

In its sample, this clone was seen a few times. The chain combines TRBV4-2 with TRBJ2-3; 10 nucleotides agree with TRBD2. CDR1 and CDR2 (germline): LGHNA, YNFKEQ. With 1 base clipped from V and 2 bases from J, the junction kept 12 bases outside the gene matches. The CDR3 totals 19 residues. CDR3 sequence (DNA): TGTGCCAGCAGCCAAGGCAAGCGGGGGGGCGGATCCGTCACAGATACGCAGTATTTT. It yields the protein CASSQGKRGGGSVTDTQYF.

This clone was seen more than once but under ten times. The chain has TRBV7-9 and TRBJ2-3; D is unresolved. The V and J ends lost 4 bases and 5 bases respectively, with 7 bases between them. Germline V lookup: CDR1 SEHNR, CDR2 FQNEAQ (reference sequence). CDR3 length: 12 amino acids. The CDR3 region has the DNA TGTGCCAGCAGCTCGAGTGTAGATACGCAGTATTTT. Amino acid sequence: CASSSSVDTQYF.

The chain uses TRBV9 and TRBJ2-7; 11 nucleotides match TRBD2. CDR1 SGDLS and CDR2 YYNGEE come from the germline V gene. The CDR3 loop spans 13 amino acids. V lost 3 bases to trimming and J lost 7 bases; unmatched junction nucleotides: 3. For the CDR3, the DNA is TGTGCCAGCAGCGGGGTAGCGGGAGGGGAGCAGTACTTC. This codes for CASSGVAGGEQYF. Based on the CDR3 plus reference TRBV9 and TRBJ2-7, the full variable domain is DSGVTQTPKHLITATGQRVTLRCSPRSGDLSVYWYQQSLDQGLQFLIQYYNGEERAKGNILERFSAQQFPDLHSELNLSSLELGDSALYFCASSGVAGGEQYFGPGTRLTVT.

This clone has only a few counts. The chain couples TRBV2 to TRBJ1-1; D might be TRBD1 (5 bases). Trimming left V 6 bases short and J 0 bases short, with 8 bases between. CDR3 size: 13 residues. Germline V lookup: CDR1 SNHLY, CDR2 FYNNEI. CDR3 residues: CASRGEVNTEAFF. The CDR3 DNA reads as TGTGCCAGCAGAGGGGAGGTGAACACTGAAGCTTTCTTT. Complete variable domain (other parts from reference TRBV2 and TRBJ1-1): EPEVTQTPSHQVTQMGQEVILRCVPISNHLYFYWYRQILGQKVEFLVSFYNNEISEKSEIFDDQFSVERPDGSNFTLKIRSTKLEDSAMYFCASRGEVNTEAFFGQGTRLTVV.

There are a few counts of this clone. The J gene is TRBJ2-3, the V gene TRBV9; D ambiguous. Looked up from germline, CDR1 is SGDLS and CDR2 is YYNGEE. The V and J ends lost 0 bases and 5 bases respectively, with 13 bases between them. The CDR3 loop spans 15 amino acids. This CDR3 reads CASSVDGLGGDTQYF. The CDR3, as DNA: TGTGCCAGCAGCGTAGACGGTCTAGGCGGAGATACGCAGTATTTT.

This chain joins TRBV4-2 and TRBJ2-3; 11 bases are a match to TRBD2. The V gene end was trimmed by 4 bases and the J gene end by 1 base; junction bases not matched to a gene: 4. The CDR3 is 16 residues long. Germline assignment: CDR1 LGHNA and CDR2 YNFKEQ. The CDR3 coding sequence is TGTGCCAGCAGCCTCGATAGCGGGAGGGGCACAGATACGCAGTATTTT. Translating gives CASSLDSGRGTDTQYF.

The V call is TRBV6-6, the J call TRBJ2-7, with 7 bases aligning to TRBD1. In germline, CDR1 is MNHNY, CDR2 SVGAGI (reference sequence). J was trimmed by 1 base and V by 5 bases; bases with no gene match: 5. The CDR3 is 14 amino acids. The CDR3 nucleotides are TGTGCCAGCAGTGCGCCGGACAGGTCCTACGAGCAGTACTTC. This encodes CASSAPDRSYEQYF.

This clone occurred a few times. The CDR3 sequence is CASSLRITNEAFF. The CDR3 DNA is TGTGCCAGCAGTTTGAGGATAACGAATGAAGCTTTCTTT. V and J are TRBV28 and TRBJ1-1; D call uncertain. The CDR3 sequence is 13 residues long. Trimming shortened V by 3 bases and J by 7 bases, and 12 bases separated the two germline ends. Germline values: CDR1 MDHEN, CDR2 SYDVKM.

This clone appeared a few times. V and J are TRBV19 and TRBJ1-2; 12 positions match TRBD1. After removal of 9 bases from V and 4 bases from J, the junction contained 3 bases not matched to a gene. CDR1 is LNHDA, CDR2 SQIVND, per germline (reference sequence). The CDR3 has 13 residues. The CDR3 bases are TGTGCCAGCCGGGGACAGGGGGCCTATGGCTACACCTTC. It encodes CASRGQGAYGYTF. The variable domain in full, completed from reference TRBV19 and TRBJ1-2, reads DGGITQSPKYLFRKEGQNVTLSCEQNLNHDAMYWYRQDPGQGLRLIYYSQIVNDFQKGDIAEGYSVSREKKESFPLTVTSAQKNPTAFYLCASRGQGAYGYTFGSGTRLTVV.

This clone was seen a few times. This chain joins TRBV11-3 and TRBJ2-2; D is uncertain. The CDR3 runs 15 residues. Per germline, CDR1 SGHNT and CDR2 YENEEA. The V gene lost 2 bases and the J gene lost 0 bases, with 7 bases spanning the gap. CDR3 loop: CASSLLQSNTGELFF. The DNA for the CDR3 is TGTGCCAGCAGCTTATTACAGTCGAACACCGGGGAGCTGTTTTTT.